This T cell receptor (beta chain) was identified in a study of blood T cell repertoires in COVID-19. The protocol was immunoSEQ multiplex PCR, while the TCRdb copy is restricted to in-frame clones and leaves out a portion. The repertoire holds 100,000 to 150,000 clones, with 80% to 85% as singletons. This clone has just a few counts. The V gene's germline CDR1 is LNHDA and CDR2 SQIVND (reference sequence). Trimming removed 5 bases at V and 4 bases at J, with 10 bases between. This CDR3 contains 13 residues. The source is a woman aged 55-69 years with active or convalescent COVID-19. The V gene is TRBV19, the J gene TRBJ2-3; D unresolved. The sample consisted of peripheral blood. The CDR3 DNA follows: TGTGCCAGTAGTCCCCTGGGCCCAGATACGCAGTATTTT. This gives the protein CASSPLGPDTQYF.